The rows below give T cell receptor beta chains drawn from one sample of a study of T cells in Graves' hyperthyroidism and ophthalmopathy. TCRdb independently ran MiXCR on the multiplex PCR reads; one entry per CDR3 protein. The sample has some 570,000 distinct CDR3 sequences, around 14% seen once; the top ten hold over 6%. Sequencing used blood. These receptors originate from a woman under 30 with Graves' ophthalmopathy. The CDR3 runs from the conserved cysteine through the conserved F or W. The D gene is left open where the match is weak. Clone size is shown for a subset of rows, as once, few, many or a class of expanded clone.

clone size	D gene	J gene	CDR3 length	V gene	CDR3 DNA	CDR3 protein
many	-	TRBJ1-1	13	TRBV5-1	TGCGCCAGCAGCTTGATGGTGAACACTGAAGCTTTCTTT	CASSLMVNTEAFF
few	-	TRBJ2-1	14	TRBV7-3	TGTGCCAGCAGCTCCTATGGACTATCCGATGAGCAGTTCTTC	CASSSYGLSDEQFF
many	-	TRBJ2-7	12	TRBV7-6	TGTGCCAGCACTGGTCCGGGCCACGAGCAGTACTTC	CASTGPGHEQYF
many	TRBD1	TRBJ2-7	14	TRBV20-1	TGCAGTGCTAGACTAGGACAGGCTGTCTACGAGCAGTACTTC	CSARLGQAVYEQYF
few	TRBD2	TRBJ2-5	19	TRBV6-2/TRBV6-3	TGTGCCAGCAGTTACTCCGGGACTAGCGGGAGGGCCGGGGAAGAGACCCAGTACTTC	CASSYSGTSGRAGEETQYF
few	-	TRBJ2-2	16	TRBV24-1	TGTGCCACCAGTGATTCGACGGGACTCACGACCGGGGAGCTGTTTTTT	CATSDSTGLTTGELFF
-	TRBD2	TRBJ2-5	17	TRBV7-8	TGTGCCAGCAGCCAGGGGCGGGCTAGCGGGAGAAAAGAGACCCAGTACTTC	CASSQGRASGRKETQYF
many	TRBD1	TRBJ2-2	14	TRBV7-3	TGTGCCAGCTGTCCAGGGGGCCTCACCGGGGAGCTGTTTTTT	CASCPGGLTGELFF
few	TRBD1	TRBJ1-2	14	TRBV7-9	TGTGCCAGCAGCTTCGGTGACAGGGGGCGAGCAAACACCTTC	CASSFGDRGRANTF
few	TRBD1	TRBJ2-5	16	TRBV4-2	TGTGCCAGCAGCTTGAAACCCGGACAGGAACAAGAGACCCAGTACTTC	CASSLKPGQEQETQYF
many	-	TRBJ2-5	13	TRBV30	TGTGCCTGGGATCAGGTGGAACAAGAGACCCAGTACTTC	CAWDQVEQETQYF
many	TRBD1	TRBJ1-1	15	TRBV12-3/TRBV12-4	TGTGCCAGCAGTCCCGACAGGGGGCGCGGCTCTGAAGCTTTCTTT	CASSPDRGRGSEAFF
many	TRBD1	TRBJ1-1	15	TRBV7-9	TGTGCCAGCAGCTTAATAAGGGGGCGCAACACTGAAGCTTTCTTT	CASSLIRGRNTEAFF
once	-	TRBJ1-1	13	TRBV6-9	TGTGCCAGCAGTTACGGGACGAGCACTGAAGCTTTCTTT	CASSYGTSTEAFF
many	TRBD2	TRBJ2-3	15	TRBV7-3	TGTGCCAGCAGCTTAAAGGTAGCGGGAGAAGATACGCAGTATTTT	CASSLKVAGEDTQYF
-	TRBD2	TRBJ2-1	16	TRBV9	TGTGCCAGCAGCGTCAGAGCGGGAGACTCCTACAATGAGCAGTTCTTC	CASSVRAGDSYNEQFF
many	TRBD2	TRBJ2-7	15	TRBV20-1	TGCAGTGCTAGAGATCTCGGGCGGGACTACTACGAGCAGTACTTC	CSARDLGRDYYEQYF
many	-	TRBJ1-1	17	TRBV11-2	TGTGCCAGCAGCTCTGACCCAGCGGGACATTGGAACACTGAAGCTTTCTTT	CASSSDPAGHWNTEAFF
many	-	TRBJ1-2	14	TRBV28	TGTGCCAGCAGTCCCAACAGGATAGGGTATGGCTACACCTTC	CASSPNRIGYGYTF
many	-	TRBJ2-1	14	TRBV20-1	TGCAGTGCGTACGGGAGACGATCCTACAATGAGCAGTTCTTC	CSAYGRRSYNEQFF
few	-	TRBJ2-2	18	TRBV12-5	TGTGCTAGTGGTTTGGTAAAATTGGGGCAGGGATCCACCGGGGAGCTGTTTTTT	CASGLVKLGQGSTGELFF
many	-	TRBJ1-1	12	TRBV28	TGTGCCAGCAGTTTACCGGCAGCGGAAGCTTTCTTT	CASSLPAAEAFF
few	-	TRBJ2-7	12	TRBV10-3	TGTGCCATCAGTGACCTCCCCTCCGAGCAGTACTTC	CAISDLPSEQYF
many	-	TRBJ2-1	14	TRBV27	TGTGCCAGCACTAAGAGCGGGTTCTACAATGAGCAGTTCTTC	CASTKSGFYNEQFF
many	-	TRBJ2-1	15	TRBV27	TGTGCCAGCATTTACAGGTTGTCCTCCTACAATGAGCAGTTCTTC	CASIYRLSSYNEQFF
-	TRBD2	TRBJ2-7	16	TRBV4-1	TGCGCCAGCAGACCCCAGGGGCGGGAGGGCTCTCGGGAGCAGTACTTC	CASRPQGREGSREQYF
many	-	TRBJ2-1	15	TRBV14	TGTGCCAGCACCCCTCGGATCGACTCCTACAATGAGCAGTTCTTC	CASTPRIDSYNEQFF